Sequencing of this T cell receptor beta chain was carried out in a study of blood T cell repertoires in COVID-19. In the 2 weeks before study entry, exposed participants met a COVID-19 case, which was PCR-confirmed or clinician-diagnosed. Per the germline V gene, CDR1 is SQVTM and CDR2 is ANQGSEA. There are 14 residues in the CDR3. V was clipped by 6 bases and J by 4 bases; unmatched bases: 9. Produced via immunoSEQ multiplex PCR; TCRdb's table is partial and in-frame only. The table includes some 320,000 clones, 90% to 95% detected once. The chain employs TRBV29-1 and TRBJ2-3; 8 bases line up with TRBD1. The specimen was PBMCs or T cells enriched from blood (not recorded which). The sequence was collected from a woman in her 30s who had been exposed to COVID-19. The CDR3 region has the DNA TGCAGCGTCGAGAGACAGGGGTACCCAGATACGCAGTATTTT. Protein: CSVERQGYPDTQYF.